This T cell receptor (beta chain) was sequenced for a study of technical replicates of blood from several donors. CDR1 is MNHNS, CDR2 SASEGT, per germline. CDR3 length equals 15 residues. V was pared by 10 bases and J by 8 bases, with 11 bases of the junction left unmatched. Sequenced by immunoSEQ multiplex PCR; TCRdb stores in-frame clones only, minus some. This table holds tens of thousands of clones, approximately 96% found once. V usage is TRBV6-1 and J usage is TRBJ1-4, with 12 bases fitting TRBD1. The sequencing sample was made of T cells isolated from PBMCs. The sequence derives from a human donor in good health. The CDR3 region is CAIQYFGTGGEKLFF. CDR3 nucleotides: TGTGCCATCCAGTATTTCGGGACAGGGGGCGAAAAACTGTTTTTT.